The clone carrying this T cell receptor beta chain was seen only a few times. The antigen remains undetermined. These data originate in a study of human T cells and chemical hapten exposure. In the study's own analysis: Samples ranged from roughly 20,000 to 700,000 TCRs, with a median of approximately 96,000. TCRdb re-analysed the RACE reads in MiXCR, keeping a single row per CDR3 protein. These V and J calls originate from TCRdb's pipeline instead of the authors' own analysis. The repertoire includes more than 45,000 distinct CDR3 sequences, 12% of them detected once, and 2% to 3% sits in the top ten. Germline CDR1 SEHNR, CDR2 FQNEAQ (reference sequence). Trimming cost V 3 bases and J 3 bases; bases outside gene matches: 3. The CDR3 has 14 amino acids. The study's findings and limits: Versus controls, significantly more large CDR3 similarity clusters arose from expanded TCRs.

Described time point: patch test 3, about 24 weeks after DPC sensitization. The treatment denotes: therapeutic diphenylcyclopropenone sensitization with weekly scalp DPC. Alopecia patients deemed DPC-suitable, aged 18 to 70, excluding pregnancy. The source material was whole blood, sampled in connection with sensitization to the hapten diphenylcyclopropenone (DPC). This receptor was obtained from a man younger than 40 with alopecia areata. Some clones in this sample may be carry-over from other donors' samples. The V gene is TRBV7-9, the J gene TRBJ2-3, with 7 bases matching TRBD1. The CDR3 sequence: CASSLGQRTDTQYF. Here the CDR3 DNA reads TGTGCCAGCAGCTTGGGACAGAGGACAGATACGCAGTATTTT.